These T cell receptor beta chains were read from a single sample in a study of regulatory T cells in long-lasting Graves disease. TCRdb itself ran the multiplex PCR reads through MiXCR, one entry per CDR3 protein. The sample contains about 540,000 distinct CDR3 sequences, roughly 13% of which appear only once. The data were also submitted as part of a second study, on T cells in Graves' hyperthyroidism and ophthalmopathy.

The sequences come from peripheral blood mononuclear cells (PBMCs), collected at new diagnosis, from a patient treated with antithyroid drugs. The receptors were gathered from a man aged 25-45 years with Graves disease. CDR3s include the opening cysteine and the closing phenylalanine or tryptophan. Fields, in order: clone size, J gene, D gene, V gene, CDR3 DNA, CDR3 protein. The D gene is left open where the match is weak. Clone size is given for some rows only: seen once, a few or many times, or a class if the clone is expanded.

clone size: NA
J gene: TRBJ2-1
D gene: TRBD1
V gene: TRBV14
CDR3 DNA: TGTGCCAGCAGCCAACGCCCCCGGGACAGGGGGCCTAAAGCTTTGAATGAGCAGTTCTTC
CDR3 protein: CASSQRPRDRGPKALNEQFF

clone size: many
J gene: TRBJ1-2
D gene: NA
V gene: TRBV20-1
CDR3 DNA: TGCAGTGCTAGAGGGTGGAGACAGCGTAGCTATGGCTACACCTTC
CDR3 protein: CSARGWRQRSYGYTF

clone size: NA
J gene: TRBJ2-2
D gene: TRBD1
V gene: TRBV24-1
CDR3 DNA: TGTGCCACCAGAGGGGACAGGAACACCGGGGGGCTGTTTTTT
CDR3 protein: CATRGDRNTGGLFF

clone size: many
J gene: TRBJ1-5
D gene: NA
V gene: TRBV5-6
CDR3 DNA: TGTGCCAGCAGTTTTAAATATAGCAATCAGCCCCAGCATTTT
CDR3 protein: CASSFKYSNQPQHF

clone size: many
J gene: TRBJ2-7
D gene: TRBD1
V gene: TRBV11-2
CDR3 DNA: TGTGCCAGCAGCTTACCCCGGACAGGTGCCTACGAGCAGTACTTC
CDR3 protein: CASSLPRTGAYEQYF

clone size: NA
J gene: TRBJ1-5
D gene: NA
V gene: TRBV9
CDR3 DNA: TGTGCCAGCAGCGTAGGACAGGGCAATCAGCCCCAGCATTTT
CDR3 protein: CASSVGQGNQPQHF

clone size: many
J gene: TRBJ2-1
D gene: NA
V gene: TRBV7-9
CDR3 DNA: TGTGCCAGCAGCTTAGCGGGGGCGGCTAATGAGCAGTTCTTC
CDR3 protein: CASSLAGAANEQFF

clone size: NA
J gene: TRBJ2-1
D gene: NA
V gene: TRBV4-1
CDR3 DNA: TGCGCCAGCAGCCTCCTGACTTTTCAAGCCGATGAGCAGTTCTTC
CDR3 protein: CASSLLTFQADEQFF

clone size: many
J gene: TRBJ2-7
D gene: NA
V gene: TRBV11-2
CDR3 DNA: TGTGCCAGCAGCCCCCCCGGGACCATGAGCTCCTACGAGCAGTACTTC
CDR3 protein: CASSPPGTMSSYEQYF

clone size: NA
J gene: TRBJ2-1
D gene: NA
V gene: TRBV20-1
CDR3 DNA: TGCAGTGCTAGTGGGGGGGGCGCTAGCAATGAGCAGTTCTTC
CDR3 protein: CSASGGGASNEQFF